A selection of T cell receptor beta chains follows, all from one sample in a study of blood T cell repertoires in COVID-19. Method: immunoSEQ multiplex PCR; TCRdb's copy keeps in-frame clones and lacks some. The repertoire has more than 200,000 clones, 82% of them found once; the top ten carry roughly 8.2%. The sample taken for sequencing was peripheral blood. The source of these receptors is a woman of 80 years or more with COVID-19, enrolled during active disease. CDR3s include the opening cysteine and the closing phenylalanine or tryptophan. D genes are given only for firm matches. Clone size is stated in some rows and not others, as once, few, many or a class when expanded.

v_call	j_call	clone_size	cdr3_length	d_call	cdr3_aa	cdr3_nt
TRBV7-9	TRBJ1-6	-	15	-	CASSLGQSLDSPLHF	TGTGCCAGCAGCTTAGGACAGTCCCTGGATTCACCCCTCCACTTT
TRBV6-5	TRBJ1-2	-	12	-	CATLGLINGYTF	TGTGCCACCCTCGGGTTAATAAATGGCTACACCTTC
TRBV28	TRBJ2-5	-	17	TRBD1	CASITYLDRGRVETQYF	TGTGCCAGCATCACTTACCTCGACAGGGGGCGCGTGGAGACCCAGTACTTC
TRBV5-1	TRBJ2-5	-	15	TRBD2	CASSGDGTRGETQYF	TGCGCCAGCAGCGGCGACGGGACTAGAGGGGAGACCCAGTACTTC
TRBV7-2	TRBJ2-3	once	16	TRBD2	CASSTRLARSTDTQYF	TGTGCCAGCAGCACACGACTAGCTAGGAGCACAGATACGCAGTATTTT
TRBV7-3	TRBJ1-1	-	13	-	CASSSSGKTEAFF	TGTGCCAGCAGCTCCTCAGGGAAGACTGAAGCTTTCTTT
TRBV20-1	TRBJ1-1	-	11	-	CSAEENTEAFF	TGCAGTGCCGAGGAGAACACTGAAGCTTTCTTT
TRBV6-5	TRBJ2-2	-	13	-	CASHRTNTGELFF	TGTGCCAGCCACAGGACGAACACCGGGGAGCTGTTTTTT
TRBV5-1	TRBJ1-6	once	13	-	CASSVELRSPLHF	TGCGCCAGCAGCGTGGAACTCCGTTCACCCCTCCACTTT
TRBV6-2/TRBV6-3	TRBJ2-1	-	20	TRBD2	CASSYPTQTSGRSYYNEQFF	TGTGCCAGCAGTTACCCGACCCAGACTAGCGGGAGGTCCTACTACAATGAGCAGTTCTTC
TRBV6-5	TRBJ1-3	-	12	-	CASSPEVGTIYF	TGTGCCAGCAGCCCGGAGGTCGGCACCATATATTTT
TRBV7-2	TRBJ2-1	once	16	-	CASSFGRGMGGNEQFF	TGTGCCAGCAGCTTTGGCCGCGGGATGGGTGGCAATGAGCAGTTCTTC
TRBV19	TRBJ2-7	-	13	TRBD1	CASRRQGAYEQYF	TGTGCCAGCCGCCGCCAGGGGGCCTACGAGCAGTACTTC
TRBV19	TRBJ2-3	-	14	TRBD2	CASSLAGRPDTQYF	TGTGCCAGTAGTTTAGCGGGGAGGCCAGATACGCAGTATTTT
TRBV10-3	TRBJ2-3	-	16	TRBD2	CAISGSRGGNTDTQYF	TGTGCCATCAGTGGTTCGCGGGGGGGGAACACAGATACGCAGTATTTT
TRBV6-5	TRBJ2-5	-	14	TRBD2	CASSPRGGGETQYF	TGTGCCAGCAGTCCCCGGGGGGGAGGGGAGACCCAGTACTTC
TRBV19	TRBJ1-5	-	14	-	CASSIAPMNQPQHF	TGTGCCAGTAGTATAGCCCCTATGAATCAGCCCCAGCATTTT
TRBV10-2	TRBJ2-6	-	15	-	CASSAGGLGANVLTF	TGCGCCAGCAGTGCAGGAGGGCTTGGGGCCAACGTCCTGACTTTC
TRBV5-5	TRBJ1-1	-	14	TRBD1	CASSLVGQGTEAFF	TGTGCCAGCAGCTTGGTAGGACAGGGCACTGAAGCTTTCTTT